Each of the 31 T cell receptor beta chains below was sequenced from the same sample in a study of blood T cell repertoires in COVID-19. Here immunoSEQ multiplex PCR was the method, and the copy in TCRdb shows in-frame clones only, minus some. Seen here are approximately 220,000 clones, 65% to 85% observed once, and the top ten hold 7.5% to 9%. Input material: peripheral blood. These receptors were collected from a woman aged 50 to 60 with acute or convalescent COVID-19.

The rearrangement joins TRBV6-5 to TRBJ1-1; TRBD1 might be the D (6 bases). Germline CDR1 is MNHEY and CDR2 is SVGAGI. The CDR3 is 13 amino acids. V was trimmed by 0 bases and J by 8 bases, leaving 10 bases between them. Written as DNA, the CDR3 is TGTGCCAGCAGTTACTCCATAACAGGGGAAGCTTTCTTT. It encodes CASSYSITGEAFF.

The chain carries TRBV6-5 and TRBJ1-2; 9 nucleotides line up with TRBD1. Germline assignment: CDR1 MNHEY and CDR2 SVGAGI. Germline trimming cut 5 bases from V and 6 bases from J; bases unmatched to any gene: 7. This CDR3 has 14 residues. The CDR3 protein is CASSPRRQGDGYTF. Here the CDR3 DNA reads TGTGCCAGCAGTCCGCGCCGACAGGGGGATGGCTACACCTTC.

The genes are TRBV19 and TRBJ2-1; 7 positions match TRBD1. V lost 2 bases, J lost 5 bases, and 18 bases stayed unmatched. This CDR3 region has 19 residues. The germline V gene encodes CDR1 LNHDA and CDR2 SQIVND (reference sequence). CDR3 loop: CASSIIYRGPPLGDNEQFF. CDR3 coding DNA: TGTGCCAGTAGTATAATCTACAGGGGCCCTCCCTTAGGAGACAATGAGCAGTTCTTC.

CDR3 loop: CASSLAAPGELFF. The CDR3 DNA reads as TGTGCCAGCAGCTTAGCAGCCCCCGGGGAGCTGTTTTTT. This sequence joins TRBV7-2 and TRBJ2-2; no definite D call. With 0 bases removed from V and 6 bases from J, the gap between germline ends came to 5 bases. Looked up from germline, CDR1 is SGHTA and CDR2 is FQGNSA. The CDR3 contains 13 residues.

The CDR3 sequence: CASSLFATNEKLFF. CDR3 coding DNA: TGTGCCAGCAGTCTTTTTGCAACTAATGAAAAACTGTTTTTT. The V gene is TRBV6-5, the J gene TRBJ1-4; no reliable D call. Germline V CDR1 and CDR2: MNHEY, SVGAGI. The CDR3 is 14 amino acids. V dropped 5 bases and J dropped 0 bases, with 7 bases sitting between them.

The chain combines TRBV5-1 with TRBJ2-7; 9 positions agree with TRBD2. CDR1 is SGHRS, CDR2 YFSETQ, per germline. The CDR3 sequence is 16 residues long. The trim removed 4 bases at V and 5 bases at J, leaving 13 bases unmatched. CDR3 sequence: CASSPNSGSLGDEQYF. The CDR3 nucleotides are TGCGCCAGCAGCCCCAATAGCGGGAGCTTAGGGGACGAGCAGTACTTC. Filled out from reference TRBV5-1 and TRBJ2-7, the complete variable domain reads KAGVTQTPRYLIKTRGQQVTLSCSPISGHRSVSWYQQTPGQGLQFLFEYFSETQRNKGNFPGRFSGRQFSNSRSEMNVSTLELGDSALYLCASSPNSGSLGDEQYFGPGTRLTVT.

The V call is TRBV6-5, the J call TRBJ2-7; 7 bases fit TRBD2. V was pared by 0 bases and J by 4 bases, with 3 bases of the junction left unmatched. CDR1 is MNHEY and CDR2 is SVGAGI in the germline V gene. The CDR3 length is 14 residues. CDR3 sequence reads: CASSYSREKYEQYF. The CDR3 DNA follows: TGTGCCAGCAGTTACTCGCGGGAGAAATACGAGCAGTACTTC.

The V and J genes are TRBV7-9 and TRBJ2-6, with D possibly matching TRBD2 (6 bases). Trimming took 1 base from V and 0 from J, leaving 10 bases between them. This CDR3 spans 17 amino acids. CDR1 is SEHNR, CDR2 FQNEAQ, per germline (reference sequence). The CDR3 loop is CASSLGAGPSGANVLTF. CDR3 DNA: TGTGCCAGCAGCTTAGGAGCGGGTCCCTCTGGGGCCAACGTCCTGACTTTC.

The chain employs TRBV9 and TRBJ1-1; D gene uncertain. There are 17 residues in the CDR3. Germline-derived CDR1 and CDR2 are SGDLS and YYNGEE. The germline V and J ends were trimmed by 0 bases and 0 bases, with 15 bases remaining between them. Written as DNA, the CDR3 is TGTGCCAGCAGCGTAGACCGTGTGGGAGGACTGAACACTGAAGCTTTCTTT. Its protein is CASSVDRVGGLNTEAFF. The variable domain in full, with the rest retrieved from reference TRBV9 and TRBJ1-1, is DSGVTQTPKHLITATGQRVTLRCSPRSGDLSVYWYQQSLDQGLQFLIQYYNGEERAKGNILERFSAQQFPDLHSELNLSSLELGDSALYFCASSVDRVGGLNTEAFFGQGTRLTVV.

This clone was seen only once. The rearrangement joins TRBV3-1 (or the pseudogene TRBV3-2) to TRBJ2-5, with D hard to call. The CDR3 is 14 residues long. CDR1 is LGHDT and CDR2 is YNNKEL in the germline V gene (reference sequence). With 4 bases removed from V and 2 bases from J, the gap between germline ends came to 11 bases. The CDR3 bases are TGTGCCAGCAGCCTTCGTGGAGCGCAAGAGACCCAGTACTTC. It translates to CASSLRGAQETQYF.

The rearrangement links TRBV28 to TRBJ2-3; TRBD1 aligns across 8 bases. Trimming took 8 bases from V and 1 from J; bases not matched to a gene: 8. Germline CDR1 reads MDHEN; CDR2 reads SYDVKM. The CDR3 spans 15 residues. The CDR3 DNA reads as TGTGCCAGCGGGGCGACAGGGGAAGGCACAGATACGCAGTATTTT. Its protein product is CASGATGEGTDTQYF.

The chain couples TRBV5-1 to TRBJ2-5, with 9 positions matching TRBD2. Germline V gene data show CDR1 as SGHRS and CDR2 as YFSETQ. Trimming cost V 0 bases and J 2 bases; bases outside gene matches: 2. CDR3 length: 15 amino acids. This chain's CDR3 is CASSLGLAAQETQYF. The DNA of the CDR3 is TGCGCCAGCAGCTTGGGACTAGCGGCTCAAGAGACCCAGTACTTC.

This rearrangement joins TRBV19 to TRBJ1-4; D unclear. The length of the CDR3 is 15 residues. CDR1 is LNHDA and CDR2 is SQIVND in the germline V gene (reference sequence). V was shortened by 6 bases and J by 0 bases, with 11 bases between the two germline ends. The CDR3 sequence is CASSIGDATNEKLFF. CDR3 in DNA: TGTGCCAGTAGCATCGGAGACGCAACTAATGAAAAACTGTTTTTT.

J is TRBJ2-7 and V is TRBV5-1; 7 bases map to TRBD2. J lost 3 bases, V lost 2 bases, and 8 bases had no gene match. Germline CDR1 is SGHRS and CDR2 is YFSETQ. This CDR3 has 15 amino acids. The CDR3 sequence: CASSFQRDGYYEQYF. The CDR3 nucleotides are TGCGCCAGCAGCTTCCAGCGGGACGGATACTACGAGCAGTACTTC.

The genes are TRBV29-1 and TRBJ2-3, with D possibly matching TRBD1 (6 bases). V was trimmed by 5 bases and J by 1 base, leaving 16 bases between them. The V gene's germline CDR1 is SQVTM and CDR2 ANQGSEA. The CDR3 contains 15 residues. The CDR3: CSVRGQFQGTDTQYF. Here the CDR3 DNA reads TGCAGCGTTCGAGGACAGTTTCAGGGCACAGATACGCAGTATTTT.

The rearrangement links TRBV18 to TRBJ2-7; TRBD2 might be the D (5 bases). Germline loops: CDR1 KGHSH, CDR2 LQKENI. V was trimmed by 3 bases and J by 6 bases, leaving 18 bases between them. This CDR3 spans 15 amino acids. CDR3 DNA: TGTGCCAGCTCACCTCCAACAGCGGCCGGAGGCGAGCAGTACTTC. Protein product: CASSPPTAAGGEQYF. Based on the CDR3 plus reference TRBV18 and TRBJ2-7, the full variable domain is NAGVMQNPRHLVRRRGQEARLRCSPMKGHSHVYWYRQLPEEGLKFMVYLQKENIIDESGMPKERFSAEFPKEGPSILRIQQVVRGDSAAYFCASSPPTAAGGEQYFGPGTRLTVT.

The chain recombines TRBV28 with TRBJ2-6; D not certain. This CDR3 region has 13 residues. CDR1 is MDHEN, CDR2 SYDVKM, per germline. The V and J ends lost 7 bases and 0 bases respectively, with 4 bases between them. CDR3 in DNA: TGTGCCAGCACGAGCTCTGGGGCCAACGTCCTGACTTTC. This encodes CASTSSGANVLTF.

This clone was seen a single time. This rearrangement joins TRBV5-1 to TRBJ2-3, with 10 bases aligning to TRBD1. Germline trimming cut 4 bases from V and 2 bases from J; bases unmatched to any gene: 4. CDR1 and CDR2 from the germline V gene are SGHRS and YFSETQ. There are 15 residues in the CDR3. The CDR3 bases are TGCGCCAGCAGCACCGGACAGGGGGTCACAGATACGCAGTATTTT. Translation gives CASSTGQGVTDTQYF. Looking up the rest from reference TRBV5-1 and TRBJ2-3 gives the full variable domain: KAGVTQTPRYLIKTRGQQVTLSCSPISGHRSVSWYQQTPGQGLQFLFEYFSETQRNKGNFPGRFSGRQFSNSRSEMNVSTLELGDSALYLCASSTGQGVTDTQYFGPGTRLTVL.

J is TRBJ1-6 and V is TRBV28; no reliable D call. The CDR3 loop spans 14 amino acids. V was cut by 2 bases and J by 7 bases, with 9 bases left in between. Germline V gene lookup returns CDR1 MDHEN and CDR2 SYDVKM. The CDR3 spells CASSLTAGNSPLHF. The CDR3 DNA is TGTGCCAGCAGTTTAACTGCGGGGAATTCACCCCTCCACTTT.

This chain uses TRBV5-1 with TRBJ2-1; 10 bases map to TRBD2. This CDR3 is 17 amino acids long. CDR1 is SGHRS, CDR2 YFSETQ, per germline. Trimming cost V 4 bases and J 5 bases; bases outside gene matches: 12. The CDR3 DNA follows: TGCGCCAGCAGCGCTGGAGGAGCGGGAGGGCCAGACAATGAGCAGTTCTTC. Translating it yields CASSAGGAGGPDNEQFF. Full variable domain (rest looked up from reference TRBV5-1 and TRBJ2-1): KAGVTQTPRYLIKTRGQQVTLSCSPISGHRSVSWYQQTPGQGLQFLFEYFSETQRNKGNFPGRFSGRQFSNSRSEMNVSTLELGDSALYLCASSAGGAGGPDNEQFFGPGTRLTVL.

Comments on this clone: The same CDR3 arises from other DNA sequences in this sample as well. The V call is TRBV11-2, the J call TRBJ2-5; 7 bases agree with TRBD1. Germline V lookup: CDR1 SGHAT, CDR2 FQNNGV. With 3 bases clipped from V and 4 bases from J, the junction kept 2 bases outside the gene matches. The CDR3 runs 13 residues. CDR3 coding DNA: TGTGCCAGCAGCTTCAACAGGGGAGAGACCCAGTACTTC. Its translation is CASSFNRGETQYF.

The gene calls are TRBV2 and TRBJ2-5, with 8 positions matching TRBD1. CDR3 length equals 12 residues. Looked up from germline, CDR1 is SNHLY and CDR2 is FYNNEI. V trimming: 6 bases; J trimming: 4 bases; junction bases outside the gene matches: 1. Here the CDR3 DNA reads TGTGCCAGCAGGACAGGGGTAGAGACCCAGTACTTC. Translating it yields CASRTGVETQYF.

The chain uses TRBV6-6 and TRBJ2-5; the match to TRBD2 covers 8 bases. Germline lookup yields CDR1 MNHNY and CDR2 SVGAGI (reference sequence). This CDR3 is 15 amino acids long. V shed 5 bases, J shed 4 bases, and the junction held 9 bases outside the gene matches. Here the CDR3 DNA reads TGTGCCAGCAGTCCCCTTACCGCGGGAGGAGAGACCCAGTACTTC. It translates to CASSPLTAGGETQYF.

V and J are TRBV5-6 and TRBJ2-7, with D possibly being TRBD2 (6 bases). The germline V and J ends were trimmed by 4 bases and 4 bases, with 21 bases remaining between them. CDR1 is SGHDT and CDR2 is YYEEEE in the germline V gene. The CDR3 has 16 amino acids. CDR3 nucleotide sequence: TGTGCCAGCAGCCTCCCCGGGGGACTGAGCATTTACGAGCAGTACTTC. Amino acid sequence: CASSLPGGLSIYEQYF.

This rearrangement joins TRBV5-5 to TRBJ1-2; 8 bases align to TRBD1. The V segment lost 3 bases and the J segment 3 bases; nucleotides outside the gene matches: 4. CDR1 is SGHKS and CDR2 is YYEKEE in the germline V gene (reference sequence). This CDR3 has 14 amino acids. This CDR3 reads CASSYPTGDYGYTF. The CDR3 DNA reads TGTGCCAGCAGCTACCCGACAGGGGACTATGGCTACACCTTC.

The chain combines TRBV2 with TRBJ2-2, with 15 nucleotides matching TRBD2. Germline CDR1 is SNHLY and CDR2 is FYNNEI. The CDR3 extends over 17 amino acids. The trim removed 3 bases at V and 3 bases at J, leaving 2 bases unmatched. The chain's CDR3 is CASSDGLAGGDTGELFF. The CDR3, as DNA: TGTGCCAGCAGTGACGGACTAGCGGGAGGGGACACCGGGGAGCTGTTTTTT.

This chain joins TRBV30 and TRBJ2-1; D remains unclear. Trimming shortened V by 4 bases and J by 1 base, and 8 bases separated the two germline ends. CDR1 is GTSNPN, CDR2 SVGIG, per germline (reference sequence). This CDR3 contains 13 residues. CDR3 loop: CAWTPGSYNEQFF. CDR3 sequence (DNA): TGTGCCTGGACGCCGGGTTCCTACAATGAGCAGTTCTTC.

J is TRBJ2-5 and V is TRBV6-6, with TRBD2 matching over 8 bases. CDR1 is MNHNY and CDR2 is SVGAGI in the germline V gene (reference sequence). CDR3 length equals 23 residues. V gave up 5 bases and J gave up 5 bases; unmatched junction bases: 34. The CDR3 DNA reads as TGTGCCAGCAGTCGCCAGAGGTGGAGCCCGACTGAAGCGGGGGAGGGCCCGGTGGAGACCCAGTACTTC. This translates into CASSRQRWSPTEAGEGPVETQYF.

V and J are TRBV5-5 and TRBJ2-3, with D maybe TRBD2 (7 bases). Germline V CDR1 and CDR2: SGHKS, YYEKEE (reference sequence). The CDR3 totals 14 residues. Trimming took off 9 bases at V and 1 base at J, with 15 bases between the two ends. Here the CDR3 reads CATRQGRGTDTQYF. CDR3 coding DNA: TGTGCCACGCGCCAGGGGAGGGGCACAGATACGCAGTATTTT.

V usage is TRBV2 and J usage is TRBJ2-2; 11 bases fit TRBD2. This CDR3 is 19 amino acids long. Germline V lookup: CDR1 SNHLY, CDR2 FYNNEI. The trim removed 6 bases at V and 4 bases at J, leaving 16 bases unmatched. The CDR3 sequence: CASSAYQGLADHPTGELFF. The DNA of the CDR3 is TGTGCCAGCAGCGCCTACCAGGGACTAGCGGACCACCCCACCGGGGAGCTGTTTTTT. Looking up the rest from reference TRBV2 and TRBJ2-2 gives the full variable domain: EPEVTQTPSHQVTQMGQEVILRCVPISNHLYFYWYRQILGQKVEFLVSFYNNEISEKSEIFDDQFSVERPDGSNFTLKIRSTKLEDSAMYFCASSAYQGLADHPTGELFFGEGSRLTVL.

The CDR3 region is CASSPGLLAGKYEQYF. The CDR3 DNA is TGTGCCAGCAGCCCCGGACTTCTAGCGGGGAAATACGAGCAGTACTTC. The chain links TRBV7-2 to TRBJ2-7; 9 bases are a match to TRBD2. The CDR3 consists of 16 residues. Germline V gene data show CDR1 as SGHTA and CDR2 as FQGNSA. The V segment lost 5 bases and the J segment 4 bases; nucleotides outside the gene matches: 12.